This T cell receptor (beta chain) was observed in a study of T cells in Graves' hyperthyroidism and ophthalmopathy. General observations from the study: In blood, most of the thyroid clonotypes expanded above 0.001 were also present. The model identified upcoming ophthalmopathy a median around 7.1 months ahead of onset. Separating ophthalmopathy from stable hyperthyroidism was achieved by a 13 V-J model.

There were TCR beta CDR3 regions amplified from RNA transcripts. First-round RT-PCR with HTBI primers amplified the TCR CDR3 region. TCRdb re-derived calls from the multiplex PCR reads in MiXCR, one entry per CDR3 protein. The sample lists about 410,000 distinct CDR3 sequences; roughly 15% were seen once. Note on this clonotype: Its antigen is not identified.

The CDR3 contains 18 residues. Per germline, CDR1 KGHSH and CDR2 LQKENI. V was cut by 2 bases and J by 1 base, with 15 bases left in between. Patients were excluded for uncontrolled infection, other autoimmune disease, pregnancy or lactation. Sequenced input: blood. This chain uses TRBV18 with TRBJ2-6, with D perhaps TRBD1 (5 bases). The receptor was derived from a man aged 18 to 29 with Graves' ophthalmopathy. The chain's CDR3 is CASSPSVTAASGANVLTF. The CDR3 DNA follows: TGTGCCAGCTCACCATCGGTGACAGCCGCTTCTGGGGCCAACGTCCTGACTTTC.